These 17 T cell receptor beta chains were sequenced from one sample in a study of blood T cell repertoires in COVID-19. The data were produced by immunoSEQ multiplex PCR, yet TCRdb's version contains in-frame clones alone and is incomplete. This table holds roughly 200,000 clones, around 82% found once. Sequencing input: peripheral blood. These receptors were taken from a woman aged 70-85 years with acute or convalescent COVID-19.

This clone was observed a few times. The chain is built from TRBV7-9 and TRBJ2-1; 14 bases match TRBD2. J gave up 10 bases and V 5 bases, and 10 bases lay outside the gene matches. The CDR3 is 16 residues long. CDR1 and CDR2 (germline): SEHNR, FQNEAQ (reference sequence). CDR3 loop: CASSPRLAGGPQEQFF. The DNA for the CDR3 is TGTGCCAGCAGCCCCCGACTAGCGGGAGGGCCCCAGGAGCAGTTCTTC.

CDR3 in amino acids: CASSEMASGRAFSQYF. CDR3 in DNA: TGTGCCAGCAGTGAAATGGCTAGCGGGAGGGCATTTTCGCAGTATTTT. The V gene is TRBV2, the J gene TRBJ2-3; the match to TRBD2 covers 12 bases. Germline CDR1 reads SNHLY; CDR2 reads FYNNEI. With 2 bases clipped from V and 10 bases from J, the junction kept 10 bases outside the gene matches. CDR3 length equals 16 residues.

J is TRBJ1-5 and V is TRBV28; no reliable D call. The CDR3 extends over 15 amino acids. V was shortened by 5 bases and J by 3 bases, with 14 bases between the two germline ends. In germline, CDR1 is MDHEN, CDR2 SYDVKM. CDR3 nucleotides: TGTGCCAGCAGTCTCACAACCATCGTCAATCAGCCCCAGCATTTT. Its protein is CASSLTTIVNQPQHF.

CDR3 bases: TGTGCCAGCAGGCGCACCGGGACACAGCTACTTCAGTTCTTC. The encoded protein is CASRRTGTQLLQFF. V and J are TRBV28 and TRBJ2-1; the D gene is possibly TRBD1 (6 bases). Trimming pared 6 bases from V and 13 bases from J, leaving 22 bases between. The CDR3 runs to 14 residues. Germline V gene data show CDR1 as MDHEN and CDR2 as SYDVKM.

The V call is TRBV20-1, the J call TRBJ1-6; D gene ambiguous. The CDR3 is made up of 13 amino acids. Germline-derived CDR1 and CDR2 are DFQATT and SNEGSKA (reference sequence). Trimming took off 3 bases at V and 8 bases at J, with 11 bases between the two ends. The CDR3 coding sequence is TGCAGTGCTAGTTCGGGTGTAGATTCACCCCTCCACTTT. Translated: CSASSGVDSPLHF.

This clone was counted only a few times. The rearrangement joins TRBV3-1 (or the pseudogene TRBV3-2) to TRBJ2-7; D might be TRBD1 (6 bases). V was clipped by 4 bases and J by 5 bases, with 15 bases between them. The CDR3 consists of 14 residues. Germline values: CDR1 LGHDT, CDR2 YNNKEL (reference sequence). Here the CDR3 DNA reads TGTGCCAGCAGCCCGTCCACAGGGTCCCACGAGCAGTACTTC. Its translation: CASSPSTGSHEQYF.

The CDR3 reads CASGRQAQFYGYTF. The CDR3 region has the DNA TGTGCCAGCGGGCGACAGGCCCAATTCTATGGCTACACCTTC. The chain employs TRBV6-6 and TRBJ1-2; weak D call: TRBD1 (6 bases). V was shortened by 8 bases and J by 4 bases, with 17 bases between the two germline ends. This CDR3 is built from 14 residues. Germline CDR1 and CDR2: MNHNY and SVGAGI (reference sequence).

This clone has a single count. This chain joins TRBV6-5 and TRBJ2-7; possibly TRBD1 for D (6 bases). V was shortened by 4 bases and J by 2 bases, with 15 bases between the two germline ends. This CDR3 spans 15 amino acids. Germline values: CDR1 MNHEY, CDR2 SVGAGI. The chain's CDR3 is CASSSGQRTTYEQYF. CDR3 nucleotides: TGTGCCAGCAGTTCGGGACAACGCACTACCTACGAGCAGTACTTC.

This chain links TRBV19 with TRBJ1-2; a weak D match, TRBD1 (5 bases). This CDR3 region has 13 residues. With 10 bases removed from V and 4 bases from J, the gap between germline ends came to 16 bases. Germline V CDR1 and CDR2: LNHDA, SQIVND (reference sequence). The CDR3 nucleotides are TGTGCCACCGGGGGACGGGACCTCTATGGCTACACCTTC. This translates into CATGGRDLYGYTF.

V gene TRBV11-1 combines with J gene TRBJ2-6; D is possibly TRBD2 (6 bases). There are 15 residues in the CDR3. Germline lookup yields CDR1 SGHAT and CDR2 FQDESV (reference sequence). V was cut by 5 bases and J by 4 bases, with 12 bases left in between. The CDR3 here is CASSPGVLGANVLTF. CDR3 nucleotide sequence: TGTGCCAGCAGCCCGGGGGTACTGGGGGCCAACGTCCTGACTTTC.

The J gene is TRBJ2-3, the V gene TRBV27, with 9 bases identical to TRBD2. Germline V gives CDR1 MNHEY, CDR2 SMNVEV (reference sequence). There are 16 residues in the CDR3. The J segment lost 3 bases and the V segment lost 5 bases, leaving 9 bases of the junction unmatched. In DNA form, the CDR3 reads TGTGCCAGCAGTAAGAGAGCGGGAGGAGGTACAGATACGCAGTATTTT. Encoded protein: CASSKRAGGGTDTQYF.

This chain uses TRBV28 with TRBJ2-3; 9 nucleotides match TRBD1. Germline-derived CDR1 and CDR2 are MDHEN and SYDVKM. This CDR3 has 14 amino acids. V dropped 7 bases and J dropped 5; count of bases not matched to a gene: 7. The CDR3 sequence is CASTAPDRGDTQYF. DNA of the CDR3: TGTGCCAGCACCGCGCCGGACAGGGGAGATACGCAGTATTTT. The whole variable domain, remainder taken from reference TRBV28 and TRBJ2-3, is DVKVTQSSRYLVKRTGEKVFLECVQDMDHENMFWYRQDPGLGLRLIYFSYDVKMKEKGDIPEGYSVSREKKERFSLILESASTNQTSMYLCASTAPDRGDTQYFGPGTRLTVL.

This chain links TRBV6-5 with TRBJ2-2, with 10 positions matching TRBD2. Germline loops: CDR1 MNHEY, CDR2 SVGAGI. Trimming cost V 0 bases and J 7 bases; bases outside gene matches: 5. There are 16 residues in the CDR3. CDR3: CASSYSPSGRFGELFF. The CDR3 DNA reads as TGTGCCAGCAGTTACTCGCCTAGCGGGAGATTCGGGGAGCTGTTTTTT.

The rearrangement joins TRBV2 to TRBJ1-5; the match to TRBD1 covers 9 bases. This CDR3 is built from 14 residues. The germline V gene has CDR1 SNHLY and CDR2 FYNNEI. V gave up 7 bases and J gave up 0 bases; unmatched junction bases: 1. The CDR3 DNA is TGTGCCAGCATGGACAGGGGTAGCAATCAGCCCCAGCATTTT. Protein sequence: CASMDRGSNQPQHF.

This clone was detected only a few times. CDR3 DNA: TGTGCCAGCAGCCGGACAGGATCTCAGATGGGTACGCAGTATTTT. The encoded protein is CASSRTGSQMGTQYF. The rearrangement uses TRBV7-2 and TRBJ2-3; 7 bases line up with TRBD1. The CDR3 spans 15 residues. CDR1 SGHTA and CDR2 FQGNSA come from the germline V gene. The V segment lost 5 bases and the J segment 8 bases; nucleotides outside the gene matches: 13. Based on the CDR3 plus reference TRBV7-2 and TRBJ2-3, the full variable domain is GAGVSQSPSNKVTEKGKDVELRCDPISGHTALYWYRQSLGQGLEFLIYFQGNSAPDKSGLPSDRFSAERTGGSVSTLTIQRTQQEDSAVYLCASSRTGSQMGTQYFGPGTRLTVL.

This chain uses TRBV7-9 with TRBJ2-3, with 10 bases identical to TRBD2. In germline, CDR1 is SEHNR, CDR2 FQNEAQ (reference sequence). V was pared by 5 bases and J by 0 bases, with 5 bases of the junction left unmatched. The length of the CDR3 is 16 residues. The CDR3, as DNA: TGTGCCAGCAGCCCCGGACTAGCGGCTAGCACAGATACGCAGTATTTT. Translating it yields CASSPGLAASTDTQYF. The full variable domain, its missing parts supplied by reference TRBV7-9 and TRBJ2-3, is DTGVSQNPRHKITKRGQNVTFRCDPISEHNRLYWYRQTLGQGPEFLTYFQNEAQLEKSRLLSDRFSAERPKGSFSTLEIQRTEQGDSAMYLCASSPGLAASTDTQYFGPGTRLTVL.

The chain employs TRBV29-1 and TRBJ1-3, with D unresolved. Germline assignment: CDR1 SQVTM and CDR2 ANQGSEA. V lost 6 bases, J lost 0 bases, and 6 bases lay in between. This CDR3 contains 12 residues. CDR3 nucleotides: TGCAGCGTGGAGAGCTCTGGAAACACCATATATTTT. Its translation is CSVESSGNTIYF.